The TCR beta chain under discussion was sequenced for a study of blood T cell repertoires in COVID-19. Libraries were prepared by immunoSEQ multiplex PCR; TCRdb keeps only in-frame clonotypes and omits some of them. This table holds 90,000 to 120,000 clones, approximately 80% found once. CDR1 and CDR2 (germline): WSHSY, SAAADI. With 0 bases clipped from V and 2 bases from J, the junction kept 4 bases outside the gene matches. This CDR3 spans 15 amino acids. This clone was detected many times. The chain combines TRBV10-2 with TRBJ2-7; TRBD1 matches 7 bases. The receptor was derived from a man aged 65 to 85 with acute or convalescent COVID-19. Material: peripheral blood. In DNA, the CDR3 is TGCGCCAGCAGTGAGTCGAACAGGGGAGCCTACGAGCAGTACTTC. The encoded protein is CASSESNRGAYEQYF.